The rows below give T cell receptor beta chains drawn from one sample of a study of human T cells and chemical hapten exposure. TCRdb processed the RACE reads anew with MiXCR; each CDR3 protein has one entry. The sample contains more than 75,000 distinct CDR3 sequences, approximately 8.6% of which appear only once. The sample consisted of whole blood, taken in connection with sensitization to the hapten diphenylcyclopropenone (DPC). These TCRs come from a woman aged 40 to 49 with alopecia areata. Some clones in this sample may be carry-over from other donors' samples. CDR3s include the opening cysteine and the closing phenylalanine or tryptophan. The D gene is left open where the match is weak. Part of the rows lack a size; the others show once, few, many or a class for expanded clones.

cdr3_nt cdr3_aa v_call cdr3_length j_call d_call clone_size
TGCAGTGCTAGAGGTACCGGGACAGGGGGCCATAGCTCCTACGAGCAGTACTTC CSARGTGTGGHSSYEQYF TRBV20-1 18 TRBJ2-7 TRBD1 .
TGTGCCAGCAGCTTAGTTGCGGGCCATGAGCAGTTCTTC CASSLVAGHEQFF TRBV7-2 13 TRBJ2-1 . many
TGTGCCACCAGTGATCCCGGGGCAGGAACGAACACCGGGGAGCTGTTTTTT CATSDPGAGTNTGELFF TRBV24-1 17 TRBJ2-2 . many
TGTGCCAGCACGAAACGGTCCCTTACAGATACGCAGTATTTT CASTKRSLTDTQYF TRBV6-2/TRBV6-3 14 TRBJ2-3 . many
TGTGCCAGCAAATACGGAATCCCGGGACAGGGATCCAATGAGCAGTTCTTC CASKYGIPGQGSNEQFF TRBV6-5 17 TRBJ2-1 TRBD1 few
TGTGCCAGCTCACCACAAGGCCGACGAGGCACCGGGGAGCTGTTTTTT CASSPQGRRGTGELFF TRBV18 16 TRBJ2-2 . .
TGTGCCAGCAGCTTACGAGCGAGACCGGGACTCGGCTCCTACGAGCAGTACTTC CASSLRARPGLGSYEQYF TRBV13 18 TRBJ2-7 . .
TGTGCCTGGAGTGCCATACAGGGGCAAGGGCCCCAGCATTTT CAWSAIQGQGPQHF TRBV30 14 TRBJ1-5 TRBD1 few
TGTGCCAGCAGCGGGACTAGCGGGAAAAACACCGGGGAGCTGTTTTTT CASSGTSGKNTGELFF TRBV5-6 16 TRBJ2-2 TRBD2 .
TGTGCCAGCTGTACCTCTGGGGCCAACGTCCTGACTTTC CASCTSGANVLTF TRBV19 13 TRBJ2-6 . few
TGCAGCGTTGCGAGTGAACAGGGATATCAGCCCCAGCATTTT CSVASEQGYQPQHF TRBV29-1 14 TRBJ1-5 . .
TGTGCCAGCAGTTTCAACAGGGACACTGGAGCTTTCTTT CASSFNRDTGAFF TRBV12-3/TRBV12-4 13 TRBJ1-1 . .
TGTGCCAGCTCTCCTCATCAGGGGAATCAGCCCCAGCATTTT CASSPHQGNQPQHF TRBV28 14 TRBJ1-5 . .
TGTGCCAGCAGCTTAGGTCCCCCGGGACCCGGTGTAGAGCAGTACTTC CASSLGPPGPGVEQYF TRBV7-9 16 TRBJ2-7 . many
TGTGCCAGCAGTTCGGCAGGGGGGGGCTCACCCCTCCACTTT CASSSAGGGSPLHF TRBV28 14 TRBJ1-6 TRBD1 .
TGTGCCAGTGGGGCTGGGCTGGGGTCCTACGAGCAGTACTTC CASGAGLGSYEQYF TRBV19 14 TRBJ2-7 . .
TGTGCCAGCAGCCCCTACCCGGGGGGTTCCTACGAGCAGTACTTC CASSPYPGGSYEQYF TRBV28 15 TRBJ2-7 TRBD2 many
TGCAGTGCTAGCGGGTTGACAGATACGCAGTATTTT CSASGLTDTQYF TRBV20-1 12 TRBJ2-3 . .
TGTGCTAACGGGCTTAGCACAGATACGCAGTATTTT CANGLSTDTQYF TRBV6-2/TRBV6-3 12 TRBJ2-3 . many
TGTGCCAGCAGTTTATCAGGCCCCCGTGGCTACACCTTC CASSLSGPRGYTF TRBV27 13 TRBJ1-2 . many
TGCAGTGCTAGAGATGGGTCCATGAACACTGAAGCTTTCTTT CSARDGSMNTEAFF TRBV20-1 14 TRBJ1-1 . few
TGCGCCAGTTTGGGGGACAGGCTGGGACCGAATGAAAAACTGTTTTTT CASLGDRLGPNEKLFF TRBV23-1 16 TRBJ1-4 TRBD1 many
TGTGCCAGCAGTCGACTAGTCTACGAGCAGTACTTC CASSRLVYEQYF TRBV12-3/TRBV12-4 12 TRBJ2-7 . few
TGTGCCAGCTCACCATGGTCCGACAGTTACACCGGGGAGCTGTTTTTT CASSPWSDSYTGELFF TRBV18 16 TRBJ2-2 . few
TGTGCCAGCAGTTTAATCTACGAGCAGTACTTC CASSLIYEQYF TRBV28 11 TRBJ2-7 . few
TGTGCCAGCGGGCTGACAGGGGGCGAGCAGTACTTC CASGLTGGEQYF TRBV6-6 12 TRBJ2-7 TRBD1 few
TGTGTCACCAGCAGAGAGAGACTACCAGATACGCAGTATTTT CVTSRERLPDTQYF TRBV15 14 TRBJ2-3 . few
TGTGCCAGCAGGTCGCGTGGAACTAATGAAAAACTGTTTTTT CASRSRGTNEKLFF TRBV6-6 14 TRBJ1-4 . few
TGTGCCAGCCTGAAACGGGAGGGTTCCCCCGGGGAGCTGTTTTTT CASLKREGSPGELFF TRBV12-3/TRBV12-4 15 TRBJ2-2 TRBD2 many
TGTGCCAGCAGTTTTTCGTTCAACTACGAGCAGTACTTC CASSFSFNYEQYF TRBV27 13 TRBJ2-7 . many
TGCAGTGCTAGGCTTGGACATCGCTACGAGCAGTACTTC CSARLGHRYEQYF TRBV20-1 13 TRBJ2-7 . few
TGTGCCAGCAGCTTTTGGCAGGGGGCCCACGAGCAGTACTTC CASSFWQGAHEQYF TRBV7-6 14 TRBJ2-7 TRBD1 medium-sized
TGTGCCACCAGCAGAGATAACATCAACACTGAAGCTTTCTTT CATSRDNINTEAFF TRBV15 14 TRBJ1-1 . few
TGTGCCAGCAGCGTAGACCACTACAATGAGCAGTTCTTC CASSVDHYNEQFF TRBV9 13 TRBJ2-1 . many
TGCGCCAGCAGCCAAGATTTGGGGACTACCGTCAATGAGCAGTTCTTC CASSQDLGTTVNEQFF TRBV4-3 16 TRBJ2-1 TRBD2 few
TGTGCCGGCAGTTTAGGACAGCCCGGGGAGCTGTTTTTT CAGSLGQPGELFF TRBV28 13 TRBJ2-2 . .
TGCAGTGGGACGGGACAGAGCTATGGCTACACCTTC CSGTGQSYGYTF TRBV20-1 12 TRBJ1-2 TRBD1 many
TGTGCCAGCAGCTTTGGCGGGAGGGCCCAAGAGACCCAGTACTTC CASSFGGRAQETQYF TRBV7-2 15 TRBJ2-5 TRBD2 many
TGCGCCAGCAGCCAGGAAGCGTTTGCGGCGGGAGGAACAGATACGCAGTATTTT CASSQEAFAAGGTDTQYF TRBV4-1 18 TRBJ2-3 TRBD2 few
TGTGCCAGCAGCTTATCCGGGGGCTACGAGCAGTACTTC CASSLSGGYEQYF TRBV7-3 13 TRBJ2-7 . many
TGTGCCAGCTGGCTAGGGGGCAGGACTGAAGCTTTCTTT CASWLGGRTEAFF TRBV7-9 13 TRBJ1-1 TRBD1 many
TGTGCCAGCAGTTACGGACAAACCCAGTACTTC CASSYGQTQYF TRBV6-2/TRBV6-3 11 TRBJ2-5 . many
TGTGTCAGCAGCTTGACCTCCTACAATGAGCAGTTCTTC CVSSLTSYNEQFF TRBV7-2 13 TRBJ2-1 . many
TGTGCCAGCTCACCGGGACAGGGTATTAGAGATGAGCAGTTCTTC CASSPGQGIRDEQFF TRBV18 15 TRBJ2-1 TRBD1 many
TGTGCCAGCAGCTTCGGAGCGGGGGAGACAGATACGCAGTATTTT CASSFGAGETDTQYF TRBV7-9 15 TRBJ2-3 TRBD2 few
TGTGCCAGCAGTTACGTCGGGACAGGTGAACTCTATGGCTACACCTTC CASSYVGTGELYGYTF TRBV6-2/TRBV6-3 16 TRBJ1-2 TRBD1 .
TGTGCCAGCAGCTTACGCCCCGGGACAGGGGGGAATGAGCAGTTCTTC CASSLRPGTGGNEQFF TRBV11-2 16 TRBJ2-1 TRBD1 many
TGTGCCACCAGCAGAGGCGGACAGGTCTACAATGAGCAGTTCTTC CATSRGGQVYNEQFF TRBV15 15 TRBJ2-1 TRBD1 few
TGCAGTGCTACCGTGGGCCACACAGATACGCAGTATTTT CSATVGHTDTQYF TRBV20-1 13 TRBJ2-3 . many
TGCAGTGCTCGATCAGGGGGAATGAACACTGAAGCTTTCTTT CSARSGGMNTEAFF TRBV20-1 14 TRBJ1-1 TRBD1 many
TGTGCCAGCAGCTTGGAGGATTCCTACGAGCAGTACTTC CASSLEDSYEQYF TRBV5-6 13 TRBJ2-7 . few
TGTGCCAGCAGCCTATCACTAGCGCTTTCCTACAATGAGCAGTTCTTC CASSLSLALSYNEQFF TRBV7-9 16 TRBJ2-1 TRBD2 many
TGTGCCAGCAGTTCAGGGGCGGGCTTTGGCAAAAACATTCAGTACTTC CASSSGAGFGKNIQYF TRBV3-1 16 TRBJ2-4 . few
TGTGCCAGCAGTCCACGCTCTAGCGGGAGGCCGGTCGACACAGATACGCAGTATTTT CASSPRSSGRPVDTDTQYF TRBV28 19 TRBJ2-3 TRBD2 .
TGTGCCAGCAGTGGACGGCCCGGCCGGCAGACCCAGTACTTC CASSGRPGRQTQYF TRBV28 14 TRBJ2-5 . .
TGCGCCAGCAGCCAAGATCGAGGGCTCGAGCAGTACTTC CASSQDRGLEQYF TRBV4-1 13 TRBJ2-7 . few
TGTGCCAGCAGTCCCCGTCCCAGCCGGGAGCTGTTTTTT CASSPRPSRELFF TRBV3-1 13 TRBJ2-2 . .
TGCGCCAGCAGTTTGGTCAGGGGCGCGAACACCGGGGAGCTGTTTTTT CASSLVRGANTGELFF TRBV10-2 16 TRBJ2-2 . .
TGCAGTGCTAGAGCACCTTCGGGACTGAACACAGATACGCAGTATTTT CSARAPSGLNTDTQYF TRBV20-1 16 TRBJ2-3 . .
TGTGCCAGCAGCCCCCGCGCCACAGATACGCAGTATTTT CASSPRATDTQYF TRBV9 13 TRBJ2-3 . many